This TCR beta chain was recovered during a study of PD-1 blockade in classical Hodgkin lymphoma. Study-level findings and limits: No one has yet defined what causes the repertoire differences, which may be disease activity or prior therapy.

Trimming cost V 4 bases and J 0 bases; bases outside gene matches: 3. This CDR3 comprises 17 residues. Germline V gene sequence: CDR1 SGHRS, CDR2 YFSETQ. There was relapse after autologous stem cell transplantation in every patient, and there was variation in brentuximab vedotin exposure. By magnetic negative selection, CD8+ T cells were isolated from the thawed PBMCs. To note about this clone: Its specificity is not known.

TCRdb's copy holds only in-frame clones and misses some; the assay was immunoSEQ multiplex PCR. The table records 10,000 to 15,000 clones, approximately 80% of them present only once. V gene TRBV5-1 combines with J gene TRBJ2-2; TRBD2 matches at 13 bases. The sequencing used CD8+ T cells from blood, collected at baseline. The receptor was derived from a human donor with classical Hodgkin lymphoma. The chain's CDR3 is CASSLGLAGANTGELFF. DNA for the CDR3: TGCGCCAGCAGCCTAGGACTAGCGGGGGCGAACACCGGGGAGCTGTTTTTT. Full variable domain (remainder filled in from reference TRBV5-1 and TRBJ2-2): KAGVTQTPRYLIKTRGQQVTLSCSPISGHRSVSWYQQTPGQGLQFLFEYFSETQRNKGNFPGRFSGRQFSNSRSEMNVSTLELGDSALYLCASSLGLAGANTGELFFGEGSRLTVL.